This T cell receptor beta chain was sequenced in a study of blood T cell repertoires in COVID-19. Study background: T cells, B-cell-depleted T cells, or PBMCs provided the cDNA or gDNA that served as material.

This clone was recorded once. TCRdb's table, derived via immunoSEQ multiplex PCR, lists solely in-frame clones and lacks some. The sample has about 84,000 clones, roughly 96% seen once; the top ten hold about 4.5%. The clonotype originates from a human donor with active COVID-19. The donor label of this sample is uncertain. The sample comprised peripheral blood.

CDR3 sequence: CASSLQVEQFF. In nucleotides, the CDR3 is TGTGCCAGCAGCTTGCAGGTTGAGCAGTTCTTC. The chain uses TRBV5-6 and TRBJ2-1; D is uncertain. This CDR3 region has 11 residues. V was pared by 1 base and J by 9 bases, with 5 bases between. Germline loops: CDR1 SGHDT, CDR2 YYEEEE. Full variable domain (missing parts from reference TRBV5-6 and TRBJ2-1): DAGVTQSPTHLIKTRGQQVTLRCSPKSGHDTVSWYQQALGQGPQFIFQYYEEEERQRGNFPDRFSGHQFPNYSSELNVNALLLGDSALYLCASSLQVEQFFGPGTRLTVL.